The TCR beta chain under discussion was sequenced for a study of shared clonotypes between healthy human individuals. Study-level findings and limits: Only blood was sampled, and tissue TCR repertoires likely differ from blood ones.

Positive CCR7 selection of CD45RO-negative cells yielded the naive CD8 cells, and terminally differentiated effector memory CD45RA+ cells were excluded. The germline CDR1 and CDR2 sequences are MNHEY and SVGAGI. The CDR3 is 14 residues long. The ends lost 8 bases at V and 2 bases at J; junction bases unmatched: 6. DNA at around 210 ng, tens of thousands of T cell genomes, went into sorted-subset replicate PCRs. Clones were sequenced by immunoSEQ multiplex PCR, and TCRdb holds only the in-frame ones, with some missing. The table has about 2.1 million clones, about 94% seen once. Comment on this clone: The antigen is unknown.

The source material was naive CD8+ T cells from PBMCs. The genes are TRBV6-5 and TRBJ1-5; 7 bases map to TRBD1. The sequence was obtained from a man aged 18 to 35 in good health. Some clones in this sample may be carry-over from other donors' samples. CDR3 amino acids: CASESGQRNQPQHF. DNA of the CDR3: TGTGCCAGCGAATCGGGACAGCGCAATCAGCCCCAGCATTTT.